The clone carrying this T cell receptor (beta chain) was seen ten or more times. The record originates from a study of HIV-infected children after antiretroviral therapy interruption. About the research overall: Children had CD4+ above 500, viral load below 50 copies/ml, either treatment arm. Most children had recorded EBV and CMV exposure.

Unique molecular identifiers were included in an RNA-based 3' RACE TCR library. Each CDR3 protein is one row after TCRdb ran MiXCR on the 3' RACE reads. The sample lists 40,000 to 50,000 distinct CDR3 sequences, roughly 4.5% seen once, with 0.7% in the top ten. This CDR3 spans 14 amino acids. V was trimmed by 1 base and J by 6 bases, leaving 13 bases between them. This sample's treatment: PENTA 11 planned treatment interruption arm or continuous ART arm. Naive CD4+ CD45RA+ CD45RO- T cells were FACS-sorted from thawed PBMCs. The chain carries TRBV12-3 or TRBV12-4 and TRBJ2-7, with D maybe TRBD1 (6 bases). The material sequenced was CD45RA+ CD4+ T cells from PBMCs, pooled from several time points, taken from a donor given antiretroviral therapy, either interrupted or continuous. Subset noted: naive CD4+ CD45RA+ CD45RO- T cells. This receptor was obtained from a pool of human donors with HIV. CDR3 loop: CASSLGRGYIEQYF. The CDR3 DNA is TGTGCCAGCAGTTTAGGCAGGGGTTATATCGAGCAGTACTTC.